This T cell receptor beta chain stems from a study of T cells in Graves' hyperthyroidism and ophthalmopathy. Amplification yielded TCR beta CDR3 regions, with RNA transcripts as the source. The primer set for the first-round RT-PCR of the TCR CDR3 was HTBI. TCRdb used MiXCR to reprocess the multiplex PCR reads, holding one entry per CDR3 protein. The repertoire has around 350,000 distinct CDR3 sequences, about 19% of them found once; the top ten carry about 3.5%. The study's findings and limits: Blood held most thyroid clonotypes expanded above 0.001 frequency.

This clonotype was seen ten or more times. Its antigen is undetermined. Per germline, CDR1 ENHRY and CDR2 SYGVKD. This CDR3 comprises 15 residues. V was pared by 2 bases and J by 5 bases, with 13 bases between. The specimen was blood. The V gene is TRBV10-3, the J gene TRBJ1-3; TRBD1 might be the D (5 bases). The source is a woman under 30 with Graves' hyperthyroidism. CDR3 in amino acids: CAISEARGGRNTIYF. The CDR3 nucleotides read TGTGCCATCAGTGAGGCACGTGGGGGACGAAACACCATATATTTT.